This is a list of T cell receptor beta chains from one sample in a study of CD8 T cell repertoires and HIV-1 epitope variants. TCRdb keeps only in-frame clones here, not all; method: immunoSEQ multiplex PCR. The sample yields fewer than 7,500 clones, around 70% seen once. For these receptors, no antigen is known. What was sequenced was cultured CD8+ T cells derived from PBMCs. Source of these receptors: a male donor with HIV. Both conserved end residues are part of each CDR3. A D gene is named only where the DNA matches it firmly. A clone size is listed for some rows: how often the clone was seen (once, few, many), or a class if it is expanded.

v_call: TRBV13
d_call: TRBD2
clone_size: .
j_call: TRBJ2-3
cdr3_nt: TGTGCCAGCAGCTTAGGACCATTAGGGACTAGCGGGGAATCTAGCACAGATACGCAGTATTTT
cdr3_aa: CASSLGPLGTSGESSTDTQYF

v_call: TRBV7-9
d_call: TRBD1
clone_size: .
j_call: TRBJ1-4
cdr3_nt: TGTGCCAGCAGCTTTCCGGGACAGCCTAATGAAAAACTGTTTTTT
cdr3_aa: CASSFPGQPNEKLFF

v_call: TRBV7-6
d_call: TRBD1
clone_size: .
j_call: TRBJ2-7
cdr3_nt: TGTGCCAGCAGCGAGTTGGGACAGGGGTGGGAGCAGTACTTC
cdr3_aa: CASSELGQGWEQYF

v_call: TRBV6-1
d_call: TRBD2
clone_size: once
j_call: TRBJ2-7
cdr3_nt: TGTGCCAGCAGTGAATTCACAGGACTAGCGGGAGAATCCTACGAGCAGTACTTC
cdr3_aa: CASSEFTGLAGESYEQYF

v_call: TRBV7-3
d_call: .
clone_size: few
j_call: TRBJ2-3
cdr3_nt: TGTGCCAGCAGCTTAATAGCGGAGAGCACAGATACGCAGTATTTT
cdr3_aa: CASSLIAESTDTQYF

v_call: TRBV2
d_call: TRBD1
clone_size: .
j_call: TRBJ1-2
cdr3_nt: TGTGCCACGGACAGGGGGTTTTATGGCTACACCTTC
cdr3_aa: CATDRGFYGYTF

v_call: TRBV28
d_call: .
clone_size: .
j_call: TRBJ2-1
cdr3_nt: TGTGCCAGCAGTTCTGTGAGCCACTCCTACAATGAGCAGTTCTTC
cdr3_aa: CASSSVSHSYNEQFF

v_call: TRBV6-6
d_call: TRBD1
clone_size: .
j_call: TRBJ2-3
cdr3_nt: TGTGCCAGCAGGCCGGGTACAGGGGCAACAGATACGCAGTATTTT
cdr3_aa: CASRPGTGATDTQYF

v_call: TRBV7-2
d_call: .
clone_size: few
j_call: TRBJ1-2
cdr3_nt: TGTGCCAGCAGCTTAGAAAGTAGCGGCGGCTACACCTTC
cdr3_aa: CASSLESSGGYTF

v_call: TRBV5-4
d_call: .
clone_size: .
j_call: TRBJ2-3
cdr3_nt: TGTGCCAGCTCCTTGGGGGGGGCCCTAACAGATACGCAGTATTTT
cdr3_aa: CASSLGGALTDTQYF

v_call: TRBV5-4
d_call: TRBD1
clone_size: few
j_call: TRBJ1-6
cdr3_nt: TGTGCCAGCAGCGCCGGGACAGGGGTTTCCTATAATTCACCCCTCCACTTT
cdr3_aa: CASSAGTGVSYNSPLHF

v_call: TRBV30
d_call: .
clone_size: .
j_call: TRBJ2-5
cdr3_nt: TGTGCCTGGAGTTCAGACAGGTTAGGGGAGACCCAGTACTTC
cdr3_aa: CAWSSDRLGETQYF

v_call: TRBV4-2
d_call: TRBD1
clone_size: medium-sized
j_call: TRBJ1-4
cdr3_nt: TGTGCCAGCAGCCAAATGAGACAGGGCAGGGCTAATGAAAAACTGTTTTTT
cdr3_aa: CASSQMRQGRANEKLFF

v_call: TRBV7-8
d_call: TRBD1
clone_size: .
j_call: TRBJ2-7
cdr3_nt: TGTGCCAGCAGCCGGCTGACAGGGGGTTTCGACGAGCAGTACTTC
cdr3_aa: CASSRLTGGFDEQYF

v_call: TRBV2
d_call: .
clone_size: .
j_call: TRBJ1-5
cdr3_nt: TGTGCCAGCAGTGGGGTCATCCCGGGAAAGCCCCAGCATTTT
cdr3_aa: CASSGVIPGKPQHF

v_call: TRBV6-6
d_call: .
clone_size: .
j_call: TRBJ2-1
cdr3_nt: TGTGCCAGCAGTCCTCCCTCAGATAATGAGCAGTTCTTC
cdr3_aa: CASSPPSDNEQFF

v_call: TRBV5-1
d_call: .
clone_size: few
j_call: TRBJ1-2
cdr3_nt: TGCGCCAGCAGCCCCGGGATAAACTATGGCTACACCTTC
cdr3_aa: CASSPGINYGYTF

v_call: TRBV29-1
d_call: TRBD2
clone_size: .
j_call: TRBJ2-7
cdr3_nt: TGCAGCGTTGAAGATAAGCGGGAGGGAACCTACGAGCAGTACTTC
cdr3_aa: CSVEDKREGTYEQYF

v_call: TRBV19
d_call: TRBD1
clone_size: .
j_call: TRBJ1-1
cdr3_nt: TGTGCCAGTAGTCTACAGGGGACCAACACTGAAGCTTTCTTT
cdr3_aa: CASSLQGTNTEAFF

v_call: TRBV30
d_call: .
clone_size: .
j_call: TRBJ1-3
cdr3_nt: TGTGCCTACACACAGAGCTCTGGAAACACCATATATTTT
cdr3_aa: CAYTQSSGNTIYF

v_call: TRBV7-9
d_call: .
clone_size: few
j_call: TRBJ2-1
cdr3_nt: TGTGCCAGCAGCCTGGGAGGGGGAACTGAGCAGTTCTTC
cdr3_aa: CASSLGGGTEQFF

v_call: TRBV5-1
d_call: TRBD2
clone_size: .
j_call: TRBJ2-5
cdr3_nt: TGCGCCAGCACTGCTAGCGGGGTATTCTCAGAGACCCAGTACTTC
cdr3_aa: CASTASGVFSETQYF

v_call: TRBV29-1
d_call: .
clone_size: .
j_call: TRBJ2-7
cdr3_nt: TGCAGCGGGGGCTTTACCCTCTACGAGCAGTACTTC
cdr3_aa: CSGGFTLYEQYF

v_call: TRBV4-2
d_call: TRBD1
clone_size: .
j_call: TRBJ2-3
cdr3_nt: TGTGCCAGCAGCCAAGATCCGGGACAGGGCACAGATACGCAGTATTTT
cdr3_aa: CASSQDPGQGTDTQYF

v_call: TRBV4-2
d_call: .
clone_size: .
j_call: TRBJ1-2
cdr3_nt: TGTGCCAGCAGCCAAGACGGGGATAGCTATGGCTACACCTTC
cdr3_aa: CASSQDGDSYGYTF

v_call: TRBV6-1
d_call: .
clone_size: .
j_call: TRBJ2-3
cdr3_nt: TGTGCCAGCATAGGCGGCGCAGATACGCAGTATTTT
cdr3_aa: CASIGGADTQYF

v_call: TRBV4-2
d_call: .
clone_size: few
j_call: TRBJ2-1
cdr3_nt: TGTGCCAGCAGCCAAGGCAGGGGCGATGAGCAGTTCTTC
cdr3_aa: CASSQGRGDEQFF

v_call: TRBV25-1
d_call: TRBD2
clone_size: .
j_call: TRBJ2-7
cdr3_nt: TGTGCCAGCAGTGAGTGGACTAGAGGGGACGAGCAGTACTTC
cdr3_aa: CASSEWTRGDEQYF

v_call: TRBV5-1
d_call: TRBD1
clone_size: .
j_call: TRBJ1-4
cdr3_nt: TGCGCCAGCAGCTTGGACGGGACAGCCCTTGAAAAACTGTTTTTT
cdr3_aa: CASSLDGTALEKLFF

v_call: TRBV18
d_call: TRBD1
clone_size: .
j_call: TRBJ2-7
cdr3_nt: TGTGCCAGCTCACCACCTGGACAGGGAGCCTACGAGCAGTACTTC
cdr3_aa: CASSPPGQGAYEQYF

v_call: TRBV5-4
d_call: .
clone_size: once
j_call: TRBJ2-7
cdr3_nt: TGTGCCAGCAGCTTGGAATGGAGCTCCTACGAGCAGTACTTC
cdr3_aa: CASSLEWSSYEQYF

v_call: TRBV27
d_call: TRBD2
clone_size: .
j_call: TRBJ2-5
cdr3_nt: TGTGCCAGCAGAACGGACGGGGGGGCCGGGGAGACCCAGTACTTC
cdr3_aa: CASRTDGGAGETQYF

v_call: TRBV7-8
d_call: .
clone_size: .
j_call: TRBJ1-3
cdr3_nt: TGTGCCAGCAGTCCCATGGGAAACACCATATATTTT
cdr3_aa: CASSPMGNTIYF

v_call: TRBV19
d_call: TRBD2
clone_size: .
j_call: TRBJ2-1
cdr3_nt: TGTGCCAGTAGGCGGACTAGCGGGGGGGCTAATGAGCAGTTCTTC
cdr3_aa: CASRRTSGGANEQFF

v_call: TRBV7-2
d_call: .
clone_size: .
j_call: TRBJ2-3
cdr3_nt: TGTGCCAGCAGCTTAGTCAGGGTGACGCCAGATACGCAGTATTTT
cdr3_aa: CASSLVRVTPDTQYF

v_call: TRBV11-2
d_call: TRBD1
clone_size: few
j_call: TRBJ2-7
cdr3_nt: TGTGCCAGCAGCTTAGGGGACAGGCCTAGGGACGAGCAGTACTTC
cdr3_aa: CASSLGDRPRDEQYF

v_call: TRBV4-3
d_call: TRBD1
clone_size: .
j_call: TRBJ2-1
cdr3_nt: TGCGCCAGCAGCCAACACAGGGGGAATGAGCAGTTCTTC
cdr3_aa: CASSQHRGNEQFF

v_call: TRBV5-1
d_call: TRBD2
clone_size: .
j_call: TRBJ2-5
cdr3_nt: TGCGCCAGCAGCTCTACCGGGACTAGCGTCCAAGAGACCCAGTACTTC
cdr3_aa: CASSSTGTSVQETQYF

v_call: TRBV18
d_call: .
clone_size: .
j_call: TRBJ1-6
cdr3_nt: TGTGCCAGCTCACCACAGGGGGGGTCCTACCAAGATAATTCACCCCTCCACTTT
cdr3_aa: CASSPQGGSYQDNSPLHF

v_call: TRBV5-1
d_call: .
clone_size: .
j_call: TRBJ1-1
cdr3_nt: TGCGCCAGCAGCTTGAACAGGAACACTGAAGCTTTCTTT
cdr3_aa: CASSLNRNTEAFF

v_call: TRBV6-1
d_call: .
clone_size: .
j_call: TRBJ2-7
cdr3_nt: TGTGCCAGCAGTGAAGCTTCCCAGGGCGAGCAGTACTTC
cdr3_aa: CASSEASQGEQYF

v_call: TRBV5-4
d_call: TRBD1
clone_size: .
j_call: TRBJ1-2
cdr3_nt: TGTGCCAGCGAGAGGACAGGGCAAGGGCATGGCTACACCTTC
cdr3_aa: CASERTGQGHGYTF

v_call: TRBV28
d_call: .
clone_size: few
j_call: TRBJ2-7
cdr3_nt: TGTGCCAGCAGTTCAGGGCTGTCGGATTACGAGCAGTACTTC
cdr3_aa: CASSSGLSDYEQYF

v_call: TRBV5-6
d_call: .
clone_size: .
j_call: TRBJ2-1
cdr3_nt: TGTGCCAGCAGCTTGGAGTTGGACGGGGGCAATGAGCAGTTCTTC
cdr3_aa: CASSLELDGGNEQFF

v_call: TRBV9
d_call: .
clone_size: .
j_call: TRBJ2-2
cdr3_nt: TGTGCCAGCAGCCTTCCGACTCAGAACACCGGGGAGCTGTTTTTT
cdr3_aa: CASSLPTQNTGELFF

v_call: TRBV9
d_call: .
clone_size: .
j_call: TRBJ2-7
cdr3_nt: TGTGCCAGCAGCGAGGGAGTCAGCAATAACTACGAGCAGTACTTC
cdr3_aa: CASSEGVSNNYEQYF

v_call: TRBV6-6
d_call: .
clone_size: .
j_call: TRBJ2-7
cdr3_nt: TGTGCCAGCAGTTACTCGACGGGTCCCTACGAGCAGTACTTC
cdr3_aa: CASSYSTGPYEQYF

v_call: TRBV11-3
d_call: .
clone_size: .
j_call: TRBJ1-1
cdr3_nt: TGTGCCAGCAGCTCTCGGGATAAGGGGGAAAACACTGAAGCTTTCTTT
cdr3_aa: CASSSRDKGENTEAFF

v_call: TRBV6-5
d_call: TRBD2
clone_size: .
j_call: TRBJ2-3
cdr3_nt: TGTGCCAGCACCCTAGCGGGAGCCGGAAATACGCAGTATTTT
cdr3_aa: CASTLAGAGNTQYF

v_call: TRBV7-9
d_call: TRBD2
clone_size: .
j_call: TRBJ2-1
cdr3_nt: TGTGCCAGCAGCTTCGCGGGGGAGTACAATGAGCAGTTCTTC
cdr3_aa: CASSFAGEYNEQFF

v_call: TRBV5-1
d_call: TRBD1
clone_size: .
j_call: TRBJ2-7
cdr3_nt: TGCGCCAGCAGCTTTAAACAGGGGGCATTGGAGGAGCAGTACTTC
cdr3_aa: CASSFKQGALEEQYF

v_call: TRBV7-2
d_call: .
clone_size: few
j_call: TRBJ2-7
cdr3_nt: TGTGCCAGCAGCTACCTTGGGACGGCCTACGAGCAGTACTTC
cdr3_aa: CASSYLGTAYEQYF

v_call: TRBV6-5
d_call: .
clone_size: .
j_call: TRBJ2-5
cdr3_nt: TGTGCCAGCAGTTACCTTTCCGGGAGCCAAGAGACCCAGTACTTC
cdr3_aa: CASSYLSGSQETQYF

v_call: TRBV5-5
d_call: .
clone_size: few
j_call: TRBJ2-7
cdr3_nt: TGTGCCAGCAGCCACCCACAGGGTTCAGTCCACGAGCAGTACTTC
cdr3_aa: CASSHPQGSVHEQYF

v_call: TRBV4-3
d_call: .
clone_size: .
j_call: TRBJ2-7
cdr3_nt: TGCGCCAGCAGCCAAGAAATGATAGGGGCGGCTTACGAGCAGTACTTC
cdr3_aa: CASSQEMIGAAYEQYF

v_call: TRBV7-9
d_call: .
clone_size: .
j_call: TRBJ1-1
cdr3_nt: TGTGCCAGCAGCTTGGGGGAGGTGGGCACTGAAGCTTTCTTT
cdr3_aa: CASSLGEVGTEAFF

v_call: TRBV28
d_call: .
clone_size: .
j_call: TRBJ1-1
cdr3_nt: TGTGCCAGCAGCACCAGACTGAACACTGAAGCTTTCTTT
cdr3_aa: CASSTRLNTEAFF

v_call: TRBV11-3
d_call: TRBD2
clone_size: .
j_call: TRBJ2-1
cdr3_nt: TGTGCCAGCAGCCCAGGGAGTAGCGGGACGGCGGACAATGAGCAGTTCTTC
cdr3_aa: CASSPGSSGTADNEQFF

v_call: TRBV18
d_call: TRBD1
clone_size: .
j_call: TRBJ2-3
cdr3_nt: TGTGCCAGCTCAGACAGGGGGCGGGGCACAGATACGCAGTATTTT
cdr3_aa: CASSDRGRGTDTQYF

v_call: TRBV11-2
d_call: TRBD2
clone_size: .
j_call: TRBJ2-3
cdr3_nt: TGTGCCAGCAGCTCGGCGGGGGGGCCCCCAGATACGCAGTATTTT
cdr3_aa: CASSSAGGPPDTQYF